The 29 T cell receptor beta chains in this list originate from one sample, sequenced in a study of blood T cells in healthy people across ages. Together with a sample-barcoded 5' primer, a J-beta primer mix was included in a second PCR lasting about 6 to 11 cycles. One entry per CDR3 protein results from TCRdb running MiXCR on the 5' RACE reads. The data hold over a million distinct CDR3 sequences, with 20% to 25% observed a single time. The sample also formed part of further work on T cells of mothers and their children.

The sequenced sample was blood. These TCRs come from a girl aged 2 to 9 in good health.

The V and J genes are TRBV4-2 and TRBJ1-4; D gene ambiguous. The germline V gene has CDR1 LGHNA and CDR2 YNFKEQ. With 4 bases removed from V and 0 bases from J, the gap between germline ends came to 6 bases. This CDR3 comprises 14 residues. In DNA form, the CDR3 reads TGTGCCAGCAGCCCTGCTACAACTAATGAAAAACTGTTTTTT. Translating gives CASSPATTNEKLFF.

The table lists this clonotype with a few counts. The chain carries TRBV7-2 and TRBJ2-1, with D perhaps TRBD2 (5 bases). CDR1 SGHTA and CDR2 FQGNSA come from the germline V gene. The CDR3 length is 18 residues. With 1 base removed from V and 9 bases from J, the gap between germline ends came to 25 bases. The CDR3 DNA sequence: TGTGCCAGCAGCTTAGACTTTAAGACTACCCGATCCTCGGGTGAGCAGTTCTTC. Translating gives CASSLDFKTTRSSGEQFF.

The J gene is TRBJ1-2, the V gene TRBV20-1, with D tentatively TRBD1 (5 bases). Trimming cost V 0 bases and J 5 bases, with 16 bases left between them. CDR1 is DFQATT, CDR2 SNEGSKA, per germline (reference sequence). The CDR3 runs 15 residues. The CDR3, as DNA: TGCAGTGCTAGAGATCCCGGCAGGGCTAGGTATGGCTACACCTTC. Translating gives CSARDPGRARYGYTF.

The V call is TRBV7-2, the J call TRBJ2-7; D is unresolved. The J call is doubtful: the DNA matches TRBJ2-1 better. Germline assignment: CDR1 SGHTA and CDR2 FQGNSA. The CDR3 covers 14 residues. CDR3 residues: CASSLAWRLYEQFF. For the CDR3, the DNA is TGTGCCAGCAGCTTAGCTTGGCGTCTCTATGAGCAGTTCTTC.

This clonotype showed up just a few times. V and J are TRBV6-9 and TRBJ2-7; D not resolved. The better agreement between TRBJ2-5 and the DNA end casts doubt on the J call. Per germline, CDR1 MNHGY and CDR2 SVAAGI. CDR3 length: 13 amino acids. The CDR3 region has the DNA TGTGCTACAATCCACCCTGGGAAAGAGACCCAGTACTTC. It is translated as CATIHPGKETQYF.

V and J are TRBV29-1 and TRBJ2-1; a weak D match, TRBD2 (7 bases). The CDR3 length is 14 residues. Trimming removed 7 bases at V and 4 bases at J, with 17 bases between. Germline values: CDR1 SQVTM, CDR2 ANQGSEA. CDR3 amino acids: CSASVGGPYNEQFF. In DNA, the CDR3 is TGCAGCGCGTCCGTGGGGGGGCCTTACAATGAGCAGTTCTTC.

V and J are TRBV24-1 and TRBJ2-1; D remains ambiguous. The CDR3 loop spans 16 amino acids. The germline V and J ends were trimmed by 3 bases and 4 bases, with 15 bases remaining between them. Germline-derived CDR1 and CDR2 are KGHDR and SFDVKD. CDR3 amino acids: CATSDPSVAGYNEQFF. The CDR3 DNA follows: TGTGCCACCAGTGATCCATCAGTCGCCGGGTACAATGAGCAGTTCTTC.

This clonotype was found a few times. V usage is TRBV20-1 and J usage is TRBJ2-1, with TRBD1 as a possible D gene (5 bases). CDR3 length: 13 amino acids. The germline CDR1 and CDR2 sequences are DFQATT and SNEGSKA (reference sequence). The CDR3 nucleotides are TGCAGCCTTGGGGCTCTCCGCCTCAATGAGCAGTTCTTC. Its protein product is CSLGALRLNEQFF.

V is TRBV6-1 and J is TRBJ1-2; possibly TRBD1 for D (6 bases). CDR3 length: 13 amino acids. Germline CDR1 is MNHNS and CDR2 is SASEGT. V was shortened by 8 bases and J by 10 bases, with 20 bases between the two germline ends. The CDR3 nucleotides read TGTGCCAGCGGGGAAGGGATGGGGGGCGACTACACCTTC. It translates to CASGEGMGGDYTF.

The rearrangement joins TRBV13 to TRBJ2-4, with D perhaps TRBD1 or TRBD2 (6 bases each). The CDR3 loop spans 16 amino acids. Germline CDR1 PRHDT, CDR2 FYEKMQ (reference sequence). V gave up 4 bases and J gave up 0 bases, with 13 bases separating them. This CDR3 is CASSSPGAKAKNIQYF. Written as DNA, the CDR3 is TGTGCCAGCAGCTCCCCGGGGGCTAAAGCCAAAAACATTCAGTACTTC.

This clonotype was recorded a few times. This rearrangement joins TRBV6-5 to TRBJ1-2; D is unclear. V lost 6 bases and J lost 8, with 16 bases in between. The CDR3 has 13 amino acids. Germline V lookup: CDR1 MNHEY, CDR2 SVGAGI. CDR3 amino acids: CASRYLLGNGYTF. As DNA, the CDR3 is TGTGCCAGCAGGTACCTTCTGGGGAACGGCTACACCTTC.

In its sample, this clonotype was seen many times. The chain joins TRBV6-5 to TRBJ1-2; D remains unclear. Per the germline V gene, CDR1 is MNHEY and CDR2 is SVGAGI. The CDR3 totals 16 residues. The V and J ends lost 6 bases and 4 bases respectively, with 21 bases between them. The CDR3 DNA reads TGTGCCAGCAGATCAGCTTTTAGTGGAAGCTTCTATGGCTACACCTTC. Translated: CASRSAFSGSFYGYTF.

V usage is TRBV24-1 and J usage is TRBJ2-1; 7 nucleotides align to TRBD2. The germline V gene encodes CDR1 KGHDR and CDR2 SFDVKD. The J segment lost 6 bases and the V segment lost 2 bases, leaving 15 bases of the junction unmatched. The CDR3 is made up of 18 amino acids. The CDR3 nucleotides are TGTGCCACCAGTGATTACGTCGGAGCGGGGATGGTCGGCAATGAGCAGTTCTTC. Residues: CATSDYVGAGMVGNEQFF.

This clonotype was counted a few times. The gene calls are TRBV29-1 and TRBJ2-2; D unclear. CDR3 length: 13 amino acids. In germline, CDR1 is SQVTM, CDR2 ANQGSEA. V was shortened by 3 bases and J by 2 bases, with 7 bases between the two germline ends. CDR3 loop: CSVEKVNTGELFF. The CDR3, as DNA: TGCAGCGTTGAGAAGGTCAACACCGGGGAGCTGTTTTTT.

The chain uses TRBV10-3 and TRBJ2-4; 11 positions match TRBD2. The germline V gene encodes CDR1 ENHRY and CDR2 SYGVKD. V was pared by 6 bases and J by 8 bases, with 15 bases of the junction left unmatched. This CDR3 comprises 17 residues. The CDR3 region is CAISDSRLAGIGDIQYF. The CDR3 DNA reads TGTGCCATCAGCGATTCGAGACTAGCGGGGATTGGGGACATTCAGTACTTC.

The chain recombines TRBV5-1 with TRBJ2-5, with 8 bases that match TRBD2. The CDR3 consists of 15 residues. V lost 6 bases to trimming and J lost 3 bases; unmatched junction nucleotides: 10. CDR1 and CDR2 (germline): SGHRS, YFSETQ. CDR3 sequence: CASTSSTAGEETQYF. In DNA, the CDR3 is TGCGCCAGCACGTCGAGCACAGCGGGAGAAGAGACCCAGTACTTC.

This chain links TRBV7-2 with TRBJ2-3; D gene ambiguous. Trimming removed 3 bases from V and 3 bases from J, with 10 bases in between. From germline, CDR1 is SGHTA and CDR2 FQGNSA. The CDR3 is 14 residues long. The CDR3 loop reads CASSFWEGTDTQYF. CDR3 in DNA: TGTGCCAGCAGCTTCTGGGAAGGGACAGATACGCAGTATTTT.

The rearrangement uses TRBV9 and TRBJ2-4, with TRBD1 matching over 8 bases. V was pared by 0 bases and J by 2 bases, with 10 bases of the junction left unmatched. The CDR3 is 18 amino acids. Germline V gene sequence: CDR1 SGDLS, CDR2 YYNGEE. This CDR3 reads CASSVEDRALGSKNIQYF. The CDR3 DNA follows: TGTGCCAGCAGCGTAGAGGACAGGGCCCTCGGGTCCAAAAACATTCAGTACTTC. The full variable domain, rest sourced from reference TRBV9 and TRBJ2-4, is DSGVTQTPKHLITATGQRVTLRCSPRSGDLSVYWYQQSLDQGLQFLIQYYNGEERAKGNILERFSAQQFPDLHSELNLSSLELGDSALYFCASSVEDRALGSKNIQYFGAGTRLSVL.

The chain couples TRBV18 to TRBJ2-7, with a tentative D call TRBD1 (6 bases). With 8 bases removed from V and 5 bases from J, the gap between germline ends came to 19 bases. The CDR3 is 14 amino acids. Germline CDR1 KGHSH, CDR2 LQKENI. CDR3 region: CASTRDTPSHEQYF. The CDR3 DNA reads TGTGCCAGCACCCGGGACACCCCGTCCCACGAGCAGTACTTC.

The rearrangement joins TRBV6-6 to TRBJ1-4; possibly TRBD1 for D (6 bases). The CDR3 is made up of 15 amino acids. V lost 1 base and J lost 8, with 14 bases in between. CDR1 is MNHNY and CDR2 is SVGAGI in the germline V gene (reference sequence). The CDR3 DNA reads as TGTGCCAGCAGTTACTTCGGACAGTCGGAGGAAAAACTGTTTTTT. Translated, it gives CASSYFGQSEEKLFF.

The chain is built from TRBV4-2 and TRBJ1-1; TRBD1 matches at 9 bases. Trimming removed 0 bases from V and 3 bases from J; junction bases left unmatched: 14. CDR1 is LGHNA and CDR2 is YNFKEQ in the germline V gene. CDR3 length equals 19 residues. For the CDR3, the DNA is TGTGCCAGCAGCCAAGATTTTCGGACAGGGGATTTCTTGGACACTGAAGCTTTCTTT. Encoded protein: CASSQDFRTGDFLDTEAFF.

This clonotype was recorded a few times. The chain uses TRBV6-6 and TRBJ2-5; D gene ambiguous. Germline-derived CDR1 and CDR2 are MNHNY and SVGAGI (reference sequence). The CDR3 consists of 12 residues. The V end was cut by 9 bases, the J end by 2 bases, with 10 bases between. The DNA for the CDR3 is TGTGCCAGTAAATTTGGGCAAGAGACCCAGTACTTC. Translating it yields CASKFGQETQYF.

The chain links TRBV3-1 to TRBJ1-4; TRBD1 matches 8 bases. CDR1 and CDR2 (germline): LGHDT, YNNKEL (reference sequence). The CDR3 has 15 amino acids. J gave up 7 bases and V 6 bases, and 10 bases lay outside the gene matches. In nucleotides, the CDR3 is TGTGCCAGCAGGACTGGCAGGGGGCTGACTGAAAAACTGTTTTTT. Encoded protein: CASRTGRGLTEKLFF.

This clonotype was detected a few times. The chain links TRBV7-9 to TRBJ2-2, with a tentative D call TRBD2 (5 bases). V was shortened by 5 bases and J by 3 bases, with 19 bases between the two germline ends. Germline assignment: CDR1 SEHNR and CDR2 FQNEAQ (reference sequence). This CDR3 contains 17 residues. The CDR3 DNA follows: TGTGCCAGCAGCCCCCCGGGATACCCCGGGGACACCGGGGAGCTGTTTTTT. This codes for CASSPPGYPGDTGELFF.

The chain employs TRBV4-1 and TRBJ2-7; 9 nucleotides align to TRBD1. CDR3 length: 17 amino acids. The junction had 8 bases not matched to a gene; V was cut back by 0 bases and J by 2 bases. Germline V CDR1 and CDR2: MGHRA, YSYEKL. In DNA, the CDR3 is TGCGCCAGCAGCCAAGATTTGTTGGGACAGGGTACCTACGAGCAGTACTTC. As protein: CASSQDLLGQGTYEQYF.

This clonotype was seen only a few times. This chain connects TRBV6-1 to TRBJ2-2; no clear D gene. The CDR3 sequence is 12 residues long. CDR1 and CDR2 from the germline V gene are MNHNS and SASEGT. V was clipped by 3 bases and J by 6 bases, with 5 bases between them. For the CDR3, the DNA is TGTGCCAGCAGTGACGGTTCCGGGGAGCTGTTTTTT. It codes for CASSDGSGELFF.

The CDR3 here is CASSLHRDGSTEAFF. CDR3 nucleotide sequence: TGTGCCAGCAGCTTACACAGGGATGGAAGCACTGAAGCTTTCTTT. The chain couples TRBV7-9 to TRBJ1-1, with D tentatively TRBD1 (6 bases). Per the germline V gene, CDR1 is SEHNR and CDR2 is FQNEAQ (reference sequence). V was trimmed by 2 bases and J by 4 bases, leaving 14 bases between them. The CDR3 has 15 residues. The full variable domain, in which reference TRBV7-9 and TRBJ1-1 provide the parts outside the CDR3, is DTGVSQNPRHKITKRGQNVTFRCDPISEHNRLYWYRQTLGQGPEFLTYFQNEAQLEKSRLLSDRFSAERPKGSFSTLEIQRTEQGDSAMYLCASSLHRDGSTEAFFGQGTRLTVV.

This clonotype was counted a few times. The chain links TRBV29-1 to TRBJ2-3; perhaps TRBD1 as D (6 bases). Germline CDR1 SQVTM, CDR2 ANQGSEA. The V end was cut by 5 bases, the J end by 0 bases, with 12 bases between. This CDR3 region has 14 residues. The CDR3 nucleotides read TGCAGCGTTTGGGTGGGACAAAGCACAGATACGCAGTATTTT. Translating it yields CSVWVGQSTDTQYF.

The genes are TRBV6-5 and TRBJ1-1, with D possibly being TRBD1 (5 bases). Germline assignment: CDR1 MNHEY and CDR2 SVGAGI. The CDR3 has 13 residues. V shed 1 base and J shed 6 bases, with 9 bases lying between them. The CDR3 is CASSYWRGAEAFF. CDR3 sequence (DNA): TGTGCCAGCAGTTACTGGCGGGGGGCTGAAGCTTTCTTT.